Here is one TCR beta chain with its context. The data are from a study of shared T cell receptors in the human thymus. The length of the CDR3 is 18 residues. V shed 4 bases and J 7 bases; nucleotides not matched to a gene: 17. The germline V gene encodes CDR1 SGHTA and CDR2 FQGTGA. Profiling relied on immunoSEQ multiplex PCR, and the TCRdb table lists in-frame clones only, not all of them. The sample records about 380,000 clones, around 95% being singletons. What was sequenced was thymocytes. The sequence was collected from a human donor. This chain joins TRBV7-3 and TRBJ2-1, with TRBD2 matching over 9 bases. The CDR3 nucleotides read TGTGCCAGCAGCTCACGTCGGGTTAGCGGGAGACGGAGTAATGAGCAGTTCTTC. Translation gives CASSSRRVSGRRSNEQFF.